The next 32 T cell receptor beta chains were all read from a single sample in a study of control samples from healthy donors and cancer patients. Here immunoSEQ multiplex PCR was the method, and the copy in TCRdb shows in-frame clones only, minus some. Altogether about 110,000 clones are present, around 80% being singletons, with the ten largest covering approximately 7%. Sequencing was performed on blood. These receptors were collected from a man in his late teens or twenties in good health.

The CDR3 is CASRISGGAGTGELFF. Written as DNA, the CDR3 is TGTGCCAGCAGGATTAGCGGGGGGGCCGGCACCGGGGAGCTGTTTTTT. This rearrangement joins TRBV2 to TRBJ2-2; 11 nucleotides line up with TRBD2. CDR3 length equals 16 residues. The V segment lost 6 bases and the J segment 4 bases; nucleotides outside the gene matches: 7. Germline loops: CDR1 SNHLY, CDR2 FYNNEI.

This clone appeared once. The chain couples TRBV7-2 to TRBJ2-1; TRBD2 is a possible D gene (5 bases). V was trimmed by 6 bases and J by 0 bases, leaving 12 bases between them. The CDR3 has 15 residues. Germline values: CDR1 SGHTA, CDR2 FQGNSA. This CDR3 is CASSFSGSSYNEQFF. CDR3 coding DNA: TGTGCCAGCAGTTTCAGCGGCAGCTCCTACAATGAGCAGTTCTTC.

This clone was seen a single time. The chain couples TRBV9 to TRBJ1-5, with a possible D match to TRBD1 (6 bases). CDR1 and CDR2 from the germline V gene are SGDLS and YYNGEE. The CDR3 is 15 amino acids. Trimming left V 0 bases short and J 3 bases short, with 10 bases between. This chain's CDR3 is CASSVGTGTNQPQHF. Here the CDR3 DNA reads TGTGCCAGCAGCGTAGGCACAGGGACCAATCAGCCCCAGCATTTT. Complete variable domain (other parts from reference TRBV9 and TRBJ1-5): DSGVTQTPKHLITATGQRVTLRCSPRSGDLSVYWYQQSLDQGLQFLIQYYNGEERAKGNILERFSAQQFPDLHSELNLSSLELGDSALYFCASSVGTGTNQPQHFGDGTRLSIL.

J is TRBJ1-2 and V is TRBV7-9; tentatively, D is TRBD1 (5 bases). The CDR3 runs 15 residues. With 5 bases removed from V and 4 bases from J, the gap between germline ends came to 17 bases. Germline CDR1 and CDR2: SEHNR and FQNEAQ (reference sequence). The CDR3 here is CASSPLLDRSYGYTF. The CDR3 nucleotides are TGTGCCAGCAGCCCCCTACTTGACAGATCCTATGGCTACACCTTC.

The chain recombines TRBV24-1 with TRBJ2-1; D might be TRBD2 (6 bases). The germline V gene encodes CDR1 KGHDR and CDR2 SFDVKD. V was clipped by 3 bases and J by 12 bases, with 23 bases between them. The CDR3 is 16 residues long. CDR3 sequence: CATSDPLGARTIGQFF. As DNA, the CDR3 is TGTGCCACCAGTGATCCCCTCGGTGCTAGGACTATAGGGCAGTTCTTC.

The J gene is TRBJ2-2, the V gene TRBV6-5; maybe TRBD1 (5 bases). The germline V gene has CDR1 MNHEY and CDR2 SVGAGI. This CDR3 spans 14 amino acids. V shed 2 bases and J shed 6 bases, with 10 bases lying between them. CDR3 sequence (DNA): TGTGCCAGCAGTTACCGCAGGGCCGCCGGGGAGCTGTTTTTT. Translating it yields CASSYRRAAGELFF.

The chain employs TRBV5-1 and TRBJ1-2; tentative D call: TRBD1 (6 bases). The CDR3 totals 19 residues. With 4 bases removed from V and 6 bases from J, the gap between germline ends came to 31 bases. Germline V CDR1 and CDR2: SGHRS, YFSETQ. The DNA for the CDR3 is TGCGCCAGCAGCCCGTCGGATACTATAGGGACAACCCTAGGGAATGGCTACACCTTC. Translation gives CASSPSDTIGTTLGNGYTF. The whole variable domain, filled in from reference TRBV5-1 and TRBJ1-2, reads KAGVTQTPRYLIKTRGQQVTLSCSPISGHRSVSWYQQTPGQGLQFLFEYFSETQRNKGNFPGRFSGRQFSNSRSEMNVSTLELGDSALYLCASSPSDTIGTTLGNGYTFGSGTRLTVV.

The gene calls are TRBV14 and TRBJ2-5, with D possibly matching TRBD2 (5 bases). Trimming took 0 bases from V and 2 from J, leaving 16 bases between them. The CDR3 totals 17 residues. The germline gives CDR1 SGHDN, CDR2 FVKESK. DNA of the CDR3: TGTGCCAGCAGCCAAGAACCCGGGATGGAAGGTCAAGAGACCCAGTACTTC. As protein: CASSQEPGMEGQETQYF.

The chain has TRBV4-3 and TRBJ1-4; D ambiguous. The ends were cut back, 0 bases at V and 4 bases at J, with 12 bases in the middle. This CDR3 contains 16 residues. The V gene's germline CDR1 is LGHNA and CDR2 YSLEER. CDR3 bases: TGCGCCAGCAGCCAAGATCCGTTGGGATTTAATGAAAAACTGTTTTTT. Translation gives CASSQDPLGFNEKLFF.

This rearrangement joins TRBV7-9 to TRBJ1-6; D gene uncertain. The CDR3 is made up of 19 amino acids. Germline V gene lookup returns CDR1 SEHNR and CDR2 FQNEAQ (reference sequence). V lost 4 bases to trimming and J lost 0 bases, with 19 bases between them. For the CDR3, the DNA is TGTGCCAGCAGCTCCCCCATCGGGGTGGCGAGCTCCTATAATTCACCCCTCCACTTT. This gives the protein CASSSPIGVASSYNSPLHF.

The table lists this clone with many counts. This rearrangement joins TRBV28 to TRBJ1-2; tentative D call: TRBD1 (6 bases). The germline V and J ends were trimmed by 4 bases and 4 bases, with 7 bases remaining between them. Germline CDR1 and CDR2: MDHEN and SYDVKM. The CDR3 contains 12 residues. CDR3 in amino acids: CASSSGVYGYTF. In nucleotides, the CDR3 is TGTGCCAGCAGTTCAGGGGTCTATGGCTACACCTTC.

This chain links TRBV5-6 with TRBJ1-2, with D perhaps TRBD1 (5 bases). The CDR3 covers 15 residues. Germline CDR1 and CDR2: SGHDT and YYEEEE. V was trimmed by 4 bases and J by 2 bases, leaving 15 bases between them. The CDR3 DNA follows: TGTGCCAGCAGCCGAGGGCCGACAGAGAACTATGGCTACACCTTC. This codes for CASSRGPTENYGYTF.

J is TRBJ1-4 and V is TRBV7-9; no definite D call. The V end lost 5 bases, the J end lost 2 bases, and 9 bases lay between the germline ends. The germline V gene encodes CDR1 SEHNR and CDR2 FQNEAQ (reference sequence). This CDR3 is 14 amino acids long. The CDR3 region is CASSQGRTNEKLFF. The CDR3, as DNA: TGTGCCAGCAGCCAAGGGCGCACTAATGAAAAACTGTTTTTT.

There are many counts of this clone. The chain links TRBV7-2 to TRBJ1-5; 7 bases agree with TRBD1. Germline CDR1 is SGHTA and CDR2 is FQGNSA. The V gene end was trimmed by 5 bases and the J gene end by 4 bases; junction bases not matched to a gene: 5. CDR3 size: 14 residues. In DNA form, the CDR3 reads TGTGCCAGCAGCGCCTCGACAGGGAATCAGCCCCAGCATTTT. It codes for CASSASTGNQPQHF.

The V gene is TRBV24-1, the J gene TRBJ2-5; the match to TRBD1 covers 7 bases. Looked up from germline, CDR1 is KGHDR and CDR2 is SFDVKD. The CDR3 runs 15 residues. V was pared by 3 bases and J by 5 bases, with 8 bases of the junction left unmatched. The CDR3 here is CATSDHHRGWETQYF. CDR3 DNA sequence: TGTGCCACCAGTGATCATCACAGGGGATGGGAGACCCAGTACTTC.

The V call is TRBV5-1, the J call TRBJ1-2, with TRBD1 matching over 10 bases. Trimming at V came to 4 bases and at J to 2 bases, leaving 8 bases not matched to a gene. The CDR3 contains 16 residues. Germline loops: CDR1 SGHRS, CDR2 YFSETQ. CDR3 nucleotides: TGCGCCAGCAGCCCCTGGACAGGGGGAGGGAACTATGGCTACACCTTC. It encodes CASSPWTGGGNYGYTF. Full variable domain (missing parts from reference TRBV5-1 and TRBJ1-2): KAGVTQTPRYLIKTRGQQVTLSCSPISGHRSVSWYQQTPGQGLQFLFEYFSETQRNKGNFPGRFSGRQFSNSRSEMNVSTLELGDSALYLCASSPWTGGGNYGYTFGSGTRLTVV.

The chain is built from TRBV29-1 and TRBJ2-1; D is unclear. This CDR3 has 10 residues. Trimming removed 4 bases at V and 9 bases at J, with 7 bases between. The germline V gene has CDR1 SQVTM and CDR2 ANQGSEA. CDR3 coding DNA: TGCAGCGTTGCCAACAGTGAGCAGTTCTTC. Translating it yields CSVANSEQFF.

V and J are TRBV14 and TRBJ2-3; a weak D match, TRBD1 (6 bases). The V end lost 3 bases, the J end lost 4 bases, and 8 bases lay between the germline ends. Per the germline V gene, CDR1 is SGHDN and CDR2 is FVKESK. The CDR3 extends over 13 amino acids. CDR3 sequence reads: CASSQNRADTQYF. CDR3 coding DNA: TGTGCCAGCAGCCAGAACAGGGCAGATACGCAGTATTTT. The variable domain in full, completed from reference TRBV14 and TRBJ2-3, reads EAGVTQFPSHSVIEKGQTVTLRCDPISGHDNLYWYRRVMGKEIKFLLHFVKESKQDESGMPNNRFLAERTGGTYSTLKVQPAELEDSGVYFCASSQNRADTQYFGPGTRLTVL.

The gene calls are TRBV6-6 and TRBJ1-1; 9 nucleotides agree with TRBD1. Germline V gives CDR1 MNHNY, CDR2 SVGAGI (reference sequence). V lost 4 bases and J lost 6; bases outside the gene matches: 6. This CDR3 has 14 residues. The CDR3 reads CASSSGQGVAEAFF. The CDR3 nucleotides are TGTGCCAGCAGTTCGGGACAGGGAGTGGCTGAAGCTTTCTTT.

The V gene is TRBV2, the J gene TRBJ2-5, with 7 bases aligning to TRBD2. The V segment lost 7 bases and the J segment 3 bases; nucleotides outside the gene matches: 5. Germline loops: CDR1 SNHLY, CDR2 FYNNEI. The CDR3 contains 13 residues. DNA of the CDR3: TGTGCCAGCAAGCGGGACCCGAAAGAGACCCAGTACTTC. Its translation is CASKRDPKETQYF.

This chain links TRBV6-1 with TRBJ1-2; 8 bases agree with TRBD1. The CDR3 spans 17 residues. Germline V gives CDR1 MNHNS, CDR2 SASEGT. V lost 4 bases and J lost 2; bases outside the gene matches: 12. The CDR3 region is CASSGEGGQGANYGYTF. In DNA form, the CDR3 reads TGTGCCAGCAGTGGGGAAGGGGGGCAGGGGGCCAACTATGGCTACACCTTC.

This clone came up once. V is TRBV3-1 (or the pseudogene TRBV3-2) and J is TRBJ1-1; D may be TRBD1 (6 bases). Trimming removed 4 bases from V and 8 bases from J, with 20 bases in between. CDR3 length: 15 amino acids. Germline assignment: CDR1 LGHDT and CDR2 YNNKEL (reference sequence). This chain's CDR3 is CASSPHRTDGGEAFF. The CDR3 DNA reads TGTGCCAGCAGCCCCCATAGGACAGACGGAGGGGAAGCTTTCTTT.

This clone was detected ten times or more. The rearrangement uses TRBV3-1 (or the pseudogene TRBV3-2) and TRBJ1-1; 8 nucleotides agree with TRBD1. Germline loops: CDR1 LGHDT, CDR2 YNNKEL (reference sequence). J was trimmed by 6 bases and V by 1 base; bases with no gene match: 16. The CDR3 is 18 amino acids. The CDR3 DNA reads TGTGCCAGCAGCCAAGGTTCGGGACAGGATCGGCCCGGAGCTGAAGCTTTCTTT. Its protein is CASSQGSGQDRPGAEAFF.

The chain recombines TRBV30 with TRBJ2-3; 9 bases align to TRBD2. Germline lookup yields CDR1 GTSNPN and CDR2 SVGIG (reference sequence). This CDR3 spans 15 amino acids. V shed 1 base, J shed 5 bases, and the junction held 7 bases outside the gene matches. The CDR3 protein is CAWSAGGGARDTQYF. CDR3 bases: TGTGCCTGGAGTGCGGGCGGGGGGGCCCGAGATACGCAGTATTTT.

The chain joins TRBV25-1 to TRBJ2-7; tentative D call: TRBD1 (6 bases). Per the germline V gene, CDR1 is MGHDK and CDR2 is SYGVNS. Trimming left V 4 bases short and J 5 bases short, with 24 bases between. The CDR3 runs 17 residues. DNA of the CDR3: TGTGCCAGCAGTGTACTACAGGGCCCCGGGCGGCTCGACGAGCAGTACTTC. It translates to CASSVLQGPGRLDEQYF.

The chain is built from TRBV29-1 and TRBJ1-1, with TRBD1 identical over 8 bases. The V and J ends lost 5 bases and 3 bases, in that order; junction bases with no gene match: 5. CDR1 and CDR2 from the germline V gene are SQVTM and ANQGSEA. The CDR3 is 13 amino acids. In nucleotides, the CDR3 is TGCAGCGTTAGCAGGGGGCGAGACACTGAAGCTTTCTTT. Translated: CSVSRGRDTEAFF.

The V gene is TRBV4-2, the J gene TRBJ1-5; 8 bases match TRBD1. The V gene's germline CDR1 is LGHNA and CDR2 YNFKEQ. The V gene end was trimmed by 2 bases and the J gene end by 3 bases; junction bases not matched to a gene: 3. There are 15 residues in the CDR3. In DNA form, the CDR3 reads TGTGCCAGCAGCCAACAGGACAGGGACAATCAGCCCCAGCATTTT. It yields the protein CASSQQDRDNQPQHF.

The chain uses TRBV5-1 and TRBJ1-5, with D maybe TRBD1 (5 bases). V lost 0 bases and J 2 bases, leaving 9 bases between the germline ends. CDR1 SGHRS and CDR2 YFSETQ come from the germline V gene. CDR3 length: 15 residues. CDR3: CASSLEGLRNQPQHF. For the CDR3, the DNA is TGCGCCAGCAGCTTGGAGGGACTCCGCAATCAGCCCCAGCATTTT.

In DNA, the CDR3 is TGTGCCAGCCAGAGGGGGAGCTCCTATAATTCACCCCTCCACTTT. As protein: CASQRGSSYNSPLHF. The rearrangement links TRBV5-4 to TRBJ1-6; D may be TRBD1 (6 bases). With 7 bases removed from V and 0 bases from J, the gap between germline ends came to 11 bases. The CDR3 consists of 15 residues. Per the germline V gene, CDR1 is SGHNT and CDR2 is YYREEE (reference sequence).

The chain is built from TRBV5-1 and TRBJ1-6; 7 bases match TRBD1. In germline, CDR1 is SGHRS, CDR2 YFSETQ. This CDR3 comprises 16 residues. V dropped 1 base and J dropped 5; count of bases not matched to a gene: 6. In DNA form, the CDR3 reads TGCGCCAGCAGCTTGCTGTCCGGGACAGATAATTCACCCCTCCACTTT. The encoded protein is CASSLLSGTDNSPLHF.

The chain uses TRBV6-2 or TRBV6-3 and TRBJ2-3; 10 bases map to TRBD2. The V segment lost 4 bases and the J segment 5 bases; nucleotides outside the gene matches: 9. The CDR3 is 16 amino acids. CDR1 MNHEY and CDR2 SVGEGT come from the germline V gene. CDR3 bases: TGTGCCAGCAGTTTTCTAGCGGGGGTACCCGGAGATACGCAGTATTTT. It is translated as CASSFLAGVPGDTQYF.

The chain couples TRBV4-2 to TRBJ2-1, with TRBD2 identical over 8 bases. The ends lost 0 bases at V and 7 bases at J; junction bases unmatched: 11. This CDR3 is 17 amino acids long. Germline V CDR1 and CDR2: LGHNA, YNFKEQ. The CDR3 loop is CASSQDISGGFRNEQFF. CDR3 DNA sequence: TGTGCCAGCAGCCAAGATATCAGCGGGGGATTCCGGAATGAGCAGTTCTTC.